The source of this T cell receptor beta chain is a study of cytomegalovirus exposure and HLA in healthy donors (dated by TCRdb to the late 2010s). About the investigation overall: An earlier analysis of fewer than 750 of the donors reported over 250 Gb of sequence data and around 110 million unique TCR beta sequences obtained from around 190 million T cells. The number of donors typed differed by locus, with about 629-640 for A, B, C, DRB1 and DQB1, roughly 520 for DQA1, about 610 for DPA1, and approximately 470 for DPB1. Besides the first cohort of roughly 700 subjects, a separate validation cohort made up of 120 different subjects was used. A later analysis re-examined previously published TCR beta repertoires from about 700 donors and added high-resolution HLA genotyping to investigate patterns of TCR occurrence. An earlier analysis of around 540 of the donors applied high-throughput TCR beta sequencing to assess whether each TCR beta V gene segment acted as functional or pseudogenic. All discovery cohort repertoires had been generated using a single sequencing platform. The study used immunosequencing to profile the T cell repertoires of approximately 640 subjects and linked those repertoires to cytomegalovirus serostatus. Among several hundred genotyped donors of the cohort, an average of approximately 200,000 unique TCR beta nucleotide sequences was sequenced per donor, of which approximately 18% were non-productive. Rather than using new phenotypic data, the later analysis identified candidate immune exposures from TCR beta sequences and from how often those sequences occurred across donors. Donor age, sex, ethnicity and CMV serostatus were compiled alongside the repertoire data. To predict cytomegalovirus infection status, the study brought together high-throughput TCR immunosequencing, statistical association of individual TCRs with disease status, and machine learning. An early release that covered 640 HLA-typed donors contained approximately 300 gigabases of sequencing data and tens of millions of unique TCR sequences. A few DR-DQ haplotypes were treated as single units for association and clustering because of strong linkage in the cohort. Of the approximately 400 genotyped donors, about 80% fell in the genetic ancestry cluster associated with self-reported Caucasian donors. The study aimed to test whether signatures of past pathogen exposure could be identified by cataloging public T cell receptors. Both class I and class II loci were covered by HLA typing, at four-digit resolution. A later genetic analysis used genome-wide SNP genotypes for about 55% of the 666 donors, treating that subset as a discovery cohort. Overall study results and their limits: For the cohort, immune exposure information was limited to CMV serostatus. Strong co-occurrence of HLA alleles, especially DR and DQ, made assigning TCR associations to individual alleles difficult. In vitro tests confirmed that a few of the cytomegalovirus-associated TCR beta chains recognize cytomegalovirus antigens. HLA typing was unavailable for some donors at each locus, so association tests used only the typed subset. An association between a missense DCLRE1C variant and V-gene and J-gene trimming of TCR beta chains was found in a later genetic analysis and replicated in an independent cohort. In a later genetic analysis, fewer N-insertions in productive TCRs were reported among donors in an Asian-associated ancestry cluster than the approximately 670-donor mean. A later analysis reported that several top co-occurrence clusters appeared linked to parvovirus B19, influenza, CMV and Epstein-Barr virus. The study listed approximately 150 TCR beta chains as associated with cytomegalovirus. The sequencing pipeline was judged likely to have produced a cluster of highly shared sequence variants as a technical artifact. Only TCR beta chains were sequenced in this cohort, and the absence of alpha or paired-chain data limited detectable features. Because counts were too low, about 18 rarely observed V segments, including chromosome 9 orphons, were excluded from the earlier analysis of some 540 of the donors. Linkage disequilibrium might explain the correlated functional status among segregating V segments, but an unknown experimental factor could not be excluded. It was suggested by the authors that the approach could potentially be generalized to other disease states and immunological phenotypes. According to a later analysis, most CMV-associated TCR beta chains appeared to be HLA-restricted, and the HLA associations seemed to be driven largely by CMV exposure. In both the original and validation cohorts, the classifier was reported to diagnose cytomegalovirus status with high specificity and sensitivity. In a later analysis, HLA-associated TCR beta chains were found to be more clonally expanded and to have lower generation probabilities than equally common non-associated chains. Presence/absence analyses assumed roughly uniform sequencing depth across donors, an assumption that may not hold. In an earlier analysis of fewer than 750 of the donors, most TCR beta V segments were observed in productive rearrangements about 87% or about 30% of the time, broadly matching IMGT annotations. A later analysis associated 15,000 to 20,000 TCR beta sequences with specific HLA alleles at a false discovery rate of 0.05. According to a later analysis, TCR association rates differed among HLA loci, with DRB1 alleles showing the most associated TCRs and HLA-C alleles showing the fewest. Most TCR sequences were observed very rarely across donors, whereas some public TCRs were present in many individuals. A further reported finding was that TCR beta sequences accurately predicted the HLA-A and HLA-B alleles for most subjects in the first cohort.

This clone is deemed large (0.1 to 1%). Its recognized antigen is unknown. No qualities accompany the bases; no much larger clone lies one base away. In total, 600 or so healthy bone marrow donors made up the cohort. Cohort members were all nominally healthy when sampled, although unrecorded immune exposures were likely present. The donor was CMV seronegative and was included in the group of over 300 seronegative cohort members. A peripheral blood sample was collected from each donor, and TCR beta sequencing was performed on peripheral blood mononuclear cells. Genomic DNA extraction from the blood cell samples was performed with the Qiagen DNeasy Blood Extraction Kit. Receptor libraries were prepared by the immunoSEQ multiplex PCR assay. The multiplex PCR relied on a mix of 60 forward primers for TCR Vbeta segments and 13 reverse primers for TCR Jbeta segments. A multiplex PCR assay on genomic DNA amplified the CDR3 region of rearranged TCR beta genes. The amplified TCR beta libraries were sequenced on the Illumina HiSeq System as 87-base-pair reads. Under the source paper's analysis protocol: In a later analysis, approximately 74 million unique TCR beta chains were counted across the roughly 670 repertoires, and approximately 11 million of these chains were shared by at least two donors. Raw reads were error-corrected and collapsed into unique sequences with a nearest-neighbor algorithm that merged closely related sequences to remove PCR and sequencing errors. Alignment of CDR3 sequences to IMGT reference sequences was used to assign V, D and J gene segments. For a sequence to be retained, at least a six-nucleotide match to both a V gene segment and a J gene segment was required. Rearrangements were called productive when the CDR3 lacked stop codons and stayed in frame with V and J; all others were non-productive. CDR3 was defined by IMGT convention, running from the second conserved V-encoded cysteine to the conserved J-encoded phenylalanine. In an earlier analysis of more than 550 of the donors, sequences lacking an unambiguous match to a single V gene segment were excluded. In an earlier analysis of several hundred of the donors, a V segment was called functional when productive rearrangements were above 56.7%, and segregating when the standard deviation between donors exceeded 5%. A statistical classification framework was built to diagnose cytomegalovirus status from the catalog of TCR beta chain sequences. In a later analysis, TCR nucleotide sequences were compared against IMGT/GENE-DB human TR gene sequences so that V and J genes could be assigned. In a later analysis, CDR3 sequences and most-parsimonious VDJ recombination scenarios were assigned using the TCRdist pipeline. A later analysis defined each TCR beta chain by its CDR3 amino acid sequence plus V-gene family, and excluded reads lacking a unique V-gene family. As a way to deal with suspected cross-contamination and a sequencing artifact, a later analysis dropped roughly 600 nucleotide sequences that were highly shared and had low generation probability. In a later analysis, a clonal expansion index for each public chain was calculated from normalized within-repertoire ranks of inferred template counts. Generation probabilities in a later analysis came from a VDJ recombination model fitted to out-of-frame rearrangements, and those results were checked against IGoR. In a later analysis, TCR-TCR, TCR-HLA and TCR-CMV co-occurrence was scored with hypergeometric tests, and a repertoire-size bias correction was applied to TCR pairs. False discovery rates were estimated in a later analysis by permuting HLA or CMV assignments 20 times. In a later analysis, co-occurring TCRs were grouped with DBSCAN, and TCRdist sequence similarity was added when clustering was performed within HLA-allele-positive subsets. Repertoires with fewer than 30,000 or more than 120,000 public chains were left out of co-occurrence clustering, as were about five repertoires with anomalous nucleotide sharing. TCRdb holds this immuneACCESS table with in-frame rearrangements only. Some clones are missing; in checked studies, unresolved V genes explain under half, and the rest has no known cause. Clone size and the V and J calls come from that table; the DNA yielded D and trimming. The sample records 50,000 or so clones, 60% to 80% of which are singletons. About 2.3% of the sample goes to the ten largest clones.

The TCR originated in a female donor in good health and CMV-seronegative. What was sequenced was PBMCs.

The sequenced DNA is TGCGCCAGCAGCCGAGGACTCGGAGAATACGAGCAGTACTTC. Its protein product is CASSRGLGEYEQYF. Recombination connected TRBV4-3 to TRBJ2-7; TRBD2 is possibly the D segment (5 matching bases). The CDR3 has 14 amino acids, counting the end cysteine and phenylalanine. The entry retains the CDR3 DNA only, 42 bases that are in frame from base 1. V and J lose 4 bases and 4 bases, and a span of 14 bases separates them. The germline V gene gives CDR1 as LGHNA and CDR2 as YSLEER.